This T cell receptor beta chain came from a study of radiotherapy plus CTLA-4 blockade in lung cancer. Study information: Disease control reached more than 25%, with objective responses in less than 20%.

A remark on this clone: What it binds is not known.

Assay: immunoSEQ multiplex PCR; the TCRdb copy retains only in-frame clones and omits some. The sample has about 90,000 clones, 55% to 75% seen once. Study-level findings and limits: According to reports, early shifts in blood T cell clones, alongside interferon-beta, forecast response most accurately. After treatment with radiotherapy plus ipilimumab, TCR clones that came from the tumor expanded in blood.

Trimming left V 0 bases short and J 7 bases short, with 4 bases between. Germline assignment: CDR1 MNHNS and CDR2 SASEGT. The CDR3 runs to 11 residues. Each patient with chemo-refractory metastatic non-small-cell lung cancer was treated with focal radiation plus CTLA-4 blockade using ipilimumab. This TCR came from a human donor with non-small cell lung cancer that progressed on radiotherapy plus ipilimumab. The chain combines TRBV6-1 with TRBJ2-7; D gene unclear. Sequenced here: peripheral blood, sampled from a patient treated with radiotherapy plus ipilimumab. The CDR3 is CASSEAQEQYF. CDR3 in DNA: TGTGCCAGCAGTGAAGCGCAGGAGCAGTACTTC.